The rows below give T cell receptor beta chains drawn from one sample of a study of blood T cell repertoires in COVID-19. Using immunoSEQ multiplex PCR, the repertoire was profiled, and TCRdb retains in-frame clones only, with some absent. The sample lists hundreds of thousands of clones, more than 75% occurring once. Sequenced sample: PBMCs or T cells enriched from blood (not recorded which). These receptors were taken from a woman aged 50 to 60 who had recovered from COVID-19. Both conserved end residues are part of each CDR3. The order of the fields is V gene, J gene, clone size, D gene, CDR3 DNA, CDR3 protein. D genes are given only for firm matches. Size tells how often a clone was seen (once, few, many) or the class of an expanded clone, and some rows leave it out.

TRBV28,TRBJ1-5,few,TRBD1,TGTGCCAGCGGAGACAGGGTCAATCAGCCCCAGCATTTT,CASGDRVNQPQHF
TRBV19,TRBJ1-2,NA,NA,TGTGCCAGTTCCCCGGGACAAGGTCTGGACTATGGCTACACCTTC,CASSPGQGLDYGYTF
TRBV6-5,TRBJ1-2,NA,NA,TGTGCCAGCAGTTACTCGACGGGGGAAGATGGCTACACCTTC,CASSYSTGEDGYTF
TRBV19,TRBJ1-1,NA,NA,TGTGCCAGTGGGAGGGGTAGGAGGGACTCGGCTGAAGCTTTCTTT,CASGRGRRDSAEAFF
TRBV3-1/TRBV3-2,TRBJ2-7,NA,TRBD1,TGTGCCAGCAGCCAAGTACGGACAGGGGCGGGCGAGCAGTACTTC,CASSQVRTGAGEQYF
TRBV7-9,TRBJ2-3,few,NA,TGTGCCAGCAGCCCACTCAGGCAACCCGATACAGATACGCAGTATTTT,CASSPLRQPDTDTQYF
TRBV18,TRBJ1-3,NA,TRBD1,TGTGCCAGCTCACCACGAAGGGACAGGGCGACTGGGTCTGGAAACACCATATATTTT,CASSPRRDRATGSGNTIYF
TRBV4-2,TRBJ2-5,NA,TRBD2,TGTGCCAGCAGCCAAGAGGATAGCGGGGGACTCCAAGAGACCCAGTACTTC,CASSQEDSGGLQETQYF
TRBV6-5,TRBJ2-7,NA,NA,TGTGCCAGCAGTTACCATAGGGAGAGCTCCTACGAGCAGTACTTC,CASSYHRESSYEQYF
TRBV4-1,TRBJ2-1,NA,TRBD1,TGCGCCAGCAGCCCCCTGGGACAGGAGGGCTATAGTGAGCAGTTCTTC,CASSPLGQEGYSEQFF
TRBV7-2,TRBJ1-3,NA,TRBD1,TGTGCCAGCAGCTTGGACAGGGGTCTCTCTGGAAACACCATATATTTT,CASSLDRGLSGNTIYF
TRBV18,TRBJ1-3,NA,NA,TGTGCCAGCTCGGACCAGGGGCCGTCTGGAAACACCATATATTTT,CASSDQGPSGNTIYF
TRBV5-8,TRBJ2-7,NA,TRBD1,TGTGCCAGCAGCTCCCGGGACAGAGTTAAGGACGACGAGCAGTACTTC,CASSSRDRVKDDEQYF
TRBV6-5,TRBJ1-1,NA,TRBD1,TGTGCCAGCAGTTACGGGACAGGCTCTTTTCCTAGTGGGGCTTTCTTT,CASSYGTGSFPSGAFF
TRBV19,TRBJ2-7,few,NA,TGTGCCAGTAGTAAGGGACACTTCTACGAGCAGTACTTC,CASSKGHFYEQYF
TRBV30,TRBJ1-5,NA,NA,TGTGCCTGGAGTGCCCCCCAGTACCCGGGGCCCCAGCATTTT,CAWSAPQYPGPQHF
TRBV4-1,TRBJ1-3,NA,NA,TGCGCCAGCAGCCAAGACCCCCGCTCTGGAAACACCATATATTTT,CASSQDPRSGNTIYF
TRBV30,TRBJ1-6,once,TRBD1,TGTGCCTGGAGTGCAGGGGGAGTTGCACCCCTCCACTTT,CAWSAGGVAPLHF
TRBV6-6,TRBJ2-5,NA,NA,TGTGCCAGCAGTTACTCCGTAGAGACCCAGTACTTC,CASSYSVETQYF
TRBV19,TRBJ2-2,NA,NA,TGTGCCAGTAGTACGCGGGATATACGTCAGGACACCGGGGAGCTGTTTTTT,CASSTRDIRQDTGELFF
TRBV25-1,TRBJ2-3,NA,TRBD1,TGTGCCAGCAGACAAACAGGGGGCTTTGGAGATACGCAGTATTTT,CASRQTGGFGDTQYF
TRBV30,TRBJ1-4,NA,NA,TGTGCCTGGAGTGTACAAAGGGGCTCGAATGAAAAACTGTTTTTT,CAWSVQRGSNEKLFF
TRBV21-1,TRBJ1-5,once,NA,TGTGCCAGCACCCCACCCCAGCATTTT,CASTPPQHF
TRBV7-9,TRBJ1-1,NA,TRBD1,TGTGCCAGCAGCTCCCAGGGGGCCGGGACTGAAGCTTTCTTT,CASSSQGAGTEAFF
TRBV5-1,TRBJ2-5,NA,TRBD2,TGCGCCAGCAGCTTGGCTATAGCGGGACAAGAGACCCAGTACTTC,CASSLAIAGQETQYF
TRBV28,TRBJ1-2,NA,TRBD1,TGTGCCAGCGGGGAACCCTGGGACAGGTTGAATGGCTACACCTTC,CASGEPWDRLNGYTF
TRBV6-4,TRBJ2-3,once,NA,TGTGCCAGCAGCCCCAGGGGCGCGGATACGCAGTATTTT,CASSPRGADTQYF
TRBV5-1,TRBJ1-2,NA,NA,TGCGCCAGCAGCCCAGATGTGAGTCAGGGGCCTCGCTACACCTTC,CASSPDVSQGPRYTF
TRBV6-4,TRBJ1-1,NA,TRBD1,TGTGCCAGCAGGGGGACAGGGGGTTCGAGCACTGAAGCTTTCTTT,CASRGTGGSSTEAFF
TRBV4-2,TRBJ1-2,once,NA,TGTGCCAGCAGCCAGGAGGGTCAGGGATCGGATGGCTACACCTTC,CASSQEGQGSDGYTF
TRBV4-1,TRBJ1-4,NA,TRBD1,TGCGCCAGCAGCCAAGAGGGACAGGGGGGTGAAAAACTGTTTTTT,CASSQEGQGGEKLFF
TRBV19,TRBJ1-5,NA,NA,TGTGCCAGTAAGTCAGTCGGCAGGGACAATCAGCCCCAGCATTTT,CASKSVGRDNQPQHF
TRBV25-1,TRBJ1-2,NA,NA,TGTGCCAGCAGTGGCACCCCGGGGTTCTATGGCTACACCTTC,CASSGTPGFYGYTF
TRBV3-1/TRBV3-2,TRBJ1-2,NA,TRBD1,TGTGCCAGCAGCCCTCGACAGGGGAACTATGGCTACACCTTC,CASSPRQGNYGYTF
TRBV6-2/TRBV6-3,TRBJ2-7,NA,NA,TGTGCCAGCAGTTACTCCTTGGGGGCGAATATCGAGCAGTACTTC,CASSYSLGANIEQYF
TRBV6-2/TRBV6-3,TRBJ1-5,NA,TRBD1,TGTGCCAGCAGCCCTCGACAGGGTGGGCCCAATCAGCCCCAGCATTTT,CASSPRQGGPNQPQHF
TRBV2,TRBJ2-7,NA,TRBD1,TGTGCCACGGAACCGGGACAGGGGAGCTACGAGCAGTACTTC,CATEPGQGSYEQYF
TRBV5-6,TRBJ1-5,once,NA,TGTGCCAGCAGCTTGTCGGGCAGGGGCAATCAGCCCCAGCATTTT,CASSLSGRGNQPQHF
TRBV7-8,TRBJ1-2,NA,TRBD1,TGTGCCAGCAGCGTCGGACAGGGGGCGAGGGTCAGCTACACCTTC,CASSVGQGARVSYTF
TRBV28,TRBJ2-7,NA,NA,TGTGCCAGCGGCCGCAGGGTATACGAGCAGTACTTC,CASGRRVYEQYF
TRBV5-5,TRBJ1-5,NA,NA,TGTGCCAGCAGCTTGGTTCCAGGTGATAGCAATCAGCCCCAGCATTTT,CASSLVPGDSNQPQHF
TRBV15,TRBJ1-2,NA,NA,TGTGCCACCAGCAGCCTCCCCAACTATGGCTACACCTTC,CATSSLPNYGYTF
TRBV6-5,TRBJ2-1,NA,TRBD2,TGTGCCAGCAACTCACTAGCGGGGGAGGAGTTCTTC,CASNSLAGEEFF
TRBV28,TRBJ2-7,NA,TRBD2,TGTGCCACCTTTGCGGGAGGGGTGTCTTACGAGCAGTACTTC,CATFAGGVSYEQYF
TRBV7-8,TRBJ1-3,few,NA,TGTGCCAGCAGCTTACGCGTCTCCTCTGGAAACACCATATATTTT,CASSLRVSSGNTIYF
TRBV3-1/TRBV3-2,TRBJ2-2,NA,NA,TGTGCCAGCAGCCCCCCGGGAACCACCGGGGAGCTGTTTTTT,CASSPPGTTGELFF